This is a list of T cell receptor beta chains from one sample in a study of blood T cell repertoires in COVID-19. Libraries were prepared by immunoSEQ multiplex PCR; TCRdb keeps only in-frame clonotypes and omits some of them. The data contain 300,000 to 350,000 clones, about four fifths of them singletons. The sample taken for sequencing was peripheral blood. These receptors were collected from a man aged 25-45 years with active or convalescent COVID-19. The CDR3 runs from the conserved cysteine through the conserved F or W. The D gene is left open where the match is weak. Clone size is stated in some rows and not others, as once, few, many or a class when expanded.

-,once,TRBV5-5,TRBJ1-5,CASSSELNNQPQHF,TGTGCCAGCAGTTCGGAGCTTAACAATCAGCCCCAGCATTTT
TRBD1,-,TRBV7-2,TRBJ2-3,CASSSPTGARDPDTQYF,TGTGCCAGCAGCTCGCCAACAGGGGCCCGAGATCCAGATACGCAGTATTTT
TRBD1,-,TRBV19,TRBJ2-7,CASRVTGAYEQYF,TGTGCCAGTAGAGTGACAGGGGCCTACGAGCAGTACTTC
-,few,TRBV30,TRBJ1-3,CAWGLGASSGNTIYF,TGTGCCTGGGGATTGGGGGCGAGCTCTGGAAACACCATATATTTT
-,-,TRBV30,TRBJ1-2,CAWSTGGGYTF,TGTGCCTGGAGTACCGGGGGTGGCTACACCTTC
-,-,TRBV28,TRBJ1-2,CASQGTGNYGYTF,TGTGCCAGCCAGGGGACCGGTAACTATGGCTACACCTTC
-,-,TRBV7-8,TRBJ2-5,CASSPGNHQYF,TGTGCCAGCAGCCCCGGGAACCATCAGTACTTC
-,-,TRBV4-1,TRBJ1-1,CASSQEPGNTEAFF,TGCGCCAGCAGCCAAGAGCCAGGGAACACTGAAGCTTTCTTT
-,-,TRBV28,TRBJ1-1,CASSLWRQDTEAFF,TGTGCCAGCAGTTTATGGAGACAGGACACTGAAGCTTTCTTT
-,-,TRBV9,TRBJ2-1,CASSVAGAEQFF,TGTGCCAGCAGCGTAGCAGGGGCCGAGCAGTTCTTC